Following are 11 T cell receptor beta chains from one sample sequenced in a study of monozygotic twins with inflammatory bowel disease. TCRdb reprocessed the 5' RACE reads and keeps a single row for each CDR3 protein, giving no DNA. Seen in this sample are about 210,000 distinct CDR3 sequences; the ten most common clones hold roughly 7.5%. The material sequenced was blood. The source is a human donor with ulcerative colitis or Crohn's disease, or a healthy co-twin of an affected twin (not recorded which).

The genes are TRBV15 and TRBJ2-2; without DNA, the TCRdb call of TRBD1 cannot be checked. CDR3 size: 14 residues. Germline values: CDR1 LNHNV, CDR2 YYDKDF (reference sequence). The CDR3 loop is CATSRTGGSGELFF.

CDR3 protein: CASSQNTGELFF. The chain employs TRBV3-1 and TRBJ2-2. The CDR3 extends over 12 amino acids. CDR1 and CDR2 (germline): LGHDT, YNNKEL (reference sequence).

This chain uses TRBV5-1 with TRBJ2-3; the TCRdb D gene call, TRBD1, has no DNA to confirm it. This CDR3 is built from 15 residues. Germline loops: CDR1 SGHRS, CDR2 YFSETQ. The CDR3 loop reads CASAREDTIIDTQYF.

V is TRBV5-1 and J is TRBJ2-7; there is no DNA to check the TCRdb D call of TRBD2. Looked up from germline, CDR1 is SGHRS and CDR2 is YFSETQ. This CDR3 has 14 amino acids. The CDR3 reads CASSFSSGGYEQYF.

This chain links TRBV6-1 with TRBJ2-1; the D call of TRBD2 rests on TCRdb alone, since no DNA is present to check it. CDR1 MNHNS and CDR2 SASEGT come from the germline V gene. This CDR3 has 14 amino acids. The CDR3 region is CATPRGTRHNEQFF.

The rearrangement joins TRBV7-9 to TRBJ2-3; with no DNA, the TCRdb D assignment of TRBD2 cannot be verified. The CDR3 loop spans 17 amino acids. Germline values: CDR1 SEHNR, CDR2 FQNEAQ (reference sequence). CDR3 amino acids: CASSPISGAQSTDTQYF.

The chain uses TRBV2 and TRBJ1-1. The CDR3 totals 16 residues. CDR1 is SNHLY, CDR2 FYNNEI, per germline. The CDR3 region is CASSGDRTGRDTEAFF.

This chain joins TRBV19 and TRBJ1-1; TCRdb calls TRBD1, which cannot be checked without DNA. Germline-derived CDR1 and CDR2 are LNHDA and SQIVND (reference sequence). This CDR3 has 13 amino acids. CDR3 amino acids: CASRRGVHTEAFF.

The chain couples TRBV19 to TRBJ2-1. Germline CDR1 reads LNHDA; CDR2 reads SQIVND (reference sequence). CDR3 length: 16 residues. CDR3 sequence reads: CASSIGWGRSYNEQFF.

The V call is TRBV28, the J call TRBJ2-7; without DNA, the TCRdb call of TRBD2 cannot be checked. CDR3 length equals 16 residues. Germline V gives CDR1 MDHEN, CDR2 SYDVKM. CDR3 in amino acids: CASSFGIAGGLGEQYF.

CDR3: CASSYPDGETQYF. The J gene is TRBJ2-5, the V gene TRBV6-2 or TRBV6-3. This CDR3 region has 13 residues. Germline lookup yields CDR1 MNHEY and CDR2 SVGEGT.